This T cell receptor (beta chain) was captured by sequencing in a study of blood T cell repertoires in COVID-19. Looking at the study overall: In each case, the material was cDNA or gDNA derived from T cells, B-cell-depleted T cells, or PBMCs.

Enrollees, about 18 to 95 years old, lived in 20 to 25 US areas. Symptom resolution, clearance, or two negative PCRs marked the recovered donors of Cohort 3. Using immunoSEQ multiplex PCR, the repertoire was profiled, and TCRdb retains in-frame clones only, with some absent. This table holds under 300,000 clones, approximately 84% found once. Between the trimmed V and J ends, which lost 5 bases and 6 bases, there was a span of 12 bases. Germline V gene lookup returns CDR1 SGHTA and CDR2 FQGTGA. CDR3 size: 13 residues. This receptor was obtained from a man in his forties or fifties who had recovered from COVID-19. V and J are TRBV7-3 and TRBJ2-3; tentatively, D is TRBD2 (6 bases). Sequenced sample: PBMCs or T cells enriched from blood (not recorded which). The CDR3 reads CASSTDYFDTQYF. CDR3 nucleotide sequence: TGTGCCAGCAGCACGGACTACTTCGATACGCAGTATTTT. The variable domain in full, with the rest retrieved from reference TRBV7-3 and TRBJ2-3, is GAGVSQTPSNKVTEKGKYVELRCDPISGHTALYWYRQSLGQGPEFLIYFQGTGAADDSGLPNDRFFAVRPEGSVSTLKIQRTERGDSAVYLCASSTDYFDTQYFGPGTRLTVL.